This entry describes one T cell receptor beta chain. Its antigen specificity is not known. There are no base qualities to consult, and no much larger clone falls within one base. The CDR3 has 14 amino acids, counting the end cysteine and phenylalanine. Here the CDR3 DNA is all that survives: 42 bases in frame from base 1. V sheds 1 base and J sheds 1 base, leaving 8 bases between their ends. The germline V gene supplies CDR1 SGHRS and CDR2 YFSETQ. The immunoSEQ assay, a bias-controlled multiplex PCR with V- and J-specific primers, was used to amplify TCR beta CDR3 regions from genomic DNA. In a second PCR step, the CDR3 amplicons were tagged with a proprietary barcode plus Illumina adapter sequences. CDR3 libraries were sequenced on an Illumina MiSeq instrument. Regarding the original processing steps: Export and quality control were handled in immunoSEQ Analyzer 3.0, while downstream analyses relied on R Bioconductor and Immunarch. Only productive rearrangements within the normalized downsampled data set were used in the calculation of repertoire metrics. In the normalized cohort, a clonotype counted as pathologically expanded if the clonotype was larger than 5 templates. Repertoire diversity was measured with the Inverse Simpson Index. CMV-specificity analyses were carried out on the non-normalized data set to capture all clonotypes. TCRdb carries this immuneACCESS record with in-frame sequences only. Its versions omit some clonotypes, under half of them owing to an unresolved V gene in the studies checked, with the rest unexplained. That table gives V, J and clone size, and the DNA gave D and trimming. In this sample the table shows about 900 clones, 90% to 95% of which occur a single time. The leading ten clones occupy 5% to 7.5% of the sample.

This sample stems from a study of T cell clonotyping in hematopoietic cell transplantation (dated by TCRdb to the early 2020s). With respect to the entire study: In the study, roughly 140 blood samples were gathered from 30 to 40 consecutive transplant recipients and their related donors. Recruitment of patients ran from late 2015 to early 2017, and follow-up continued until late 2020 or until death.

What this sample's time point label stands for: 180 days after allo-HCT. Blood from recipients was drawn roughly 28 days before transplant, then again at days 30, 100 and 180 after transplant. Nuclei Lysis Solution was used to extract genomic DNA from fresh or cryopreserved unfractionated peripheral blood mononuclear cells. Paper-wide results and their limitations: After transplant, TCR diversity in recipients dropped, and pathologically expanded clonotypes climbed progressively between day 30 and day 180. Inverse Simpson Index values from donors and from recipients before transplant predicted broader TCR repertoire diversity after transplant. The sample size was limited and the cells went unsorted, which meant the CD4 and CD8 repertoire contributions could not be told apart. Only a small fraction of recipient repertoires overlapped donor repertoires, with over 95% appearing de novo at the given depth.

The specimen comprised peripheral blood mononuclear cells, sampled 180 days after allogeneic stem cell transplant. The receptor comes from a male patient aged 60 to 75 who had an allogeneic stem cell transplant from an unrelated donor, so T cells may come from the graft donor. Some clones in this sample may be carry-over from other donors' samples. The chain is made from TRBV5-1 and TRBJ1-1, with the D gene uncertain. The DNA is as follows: TGCGCCAGCAGCTTGACTGCGGGGAACACTGAAGCTTTCTTT. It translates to CASSLTAGNTEAFF.